Here is one TCR beta chain with its context. What it binds is not known. The sample's time point: baseline pretreatment blood. As to treatment: 15 Gy SBRT to primary tumor, nephrectomy 4 weeks later. The sample is drawn from a study of radiation and T cells in renal cell carcinoma. TCRdb's table, derived via immunoSEQ multiplex PCR, lists solely in-frame clones and lacks some. Here the sample spans over 45,000 clones, roughly three quarters being singletons. General study findings and limits: In blood, top tumor clones expanded by 2 weeks, shrinking by 4. Baseline intratumoral clonotype presence is unknown without pretreatment biopsies.

The clonotype originates from a man aged 55-75 years with renal cell carcinoma. The sequencing used blood, collected from a patient whose treatment included radiotherapy and nephrectomy.

The CDR3 DNA reads as TGTGCCAGCAGCTTAGGAGCGGGAACCACCGGGGAGCTGTTTTTT. Protein product: CASSLGAGTTGELFF. V gene TRBV7-9 combines with J gene TRBJ2-2, with 7 bases aligning to TRBD2. Germline V gene data show CDR1 as SEHNR and CDR2 as FQNEAQ (reference sequence). The CDR3 is 15 residues long. After removal of 1 base from V and 4 bases from J, the junction contained 3 bases not matched to a gene.